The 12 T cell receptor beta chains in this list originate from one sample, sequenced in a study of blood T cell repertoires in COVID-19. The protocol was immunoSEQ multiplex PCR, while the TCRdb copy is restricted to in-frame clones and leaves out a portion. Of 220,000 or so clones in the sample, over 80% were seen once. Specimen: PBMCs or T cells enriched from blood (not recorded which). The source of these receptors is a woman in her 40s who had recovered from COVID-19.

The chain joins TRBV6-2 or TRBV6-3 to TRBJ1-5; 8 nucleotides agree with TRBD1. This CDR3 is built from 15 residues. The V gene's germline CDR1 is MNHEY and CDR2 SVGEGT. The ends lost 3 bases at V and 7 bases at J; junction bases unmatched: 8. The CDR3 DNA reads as TGTGCCAGCAGTTATTATCAGGGGGCGAGCCAGCCCCAGCATTTT. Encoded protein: CASSYYQGASQPQHF.

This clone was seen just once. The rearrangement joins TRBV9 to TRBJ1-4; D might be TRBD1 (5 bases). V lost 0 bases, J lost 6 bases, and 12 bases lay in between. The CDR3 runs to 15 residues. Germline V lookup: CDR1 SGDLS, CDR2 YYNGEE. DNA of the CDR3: TGTGCCAGCAGCGTAGATTGGGGGAGGGATGAAAAACTGTTTTTT. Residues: CASSVDWGRDEKLFF.

The CDR3 region is CASSLEGVGYTF. The CDR3 nucleotides read TGTGCCAGCAGCTTAGAGGGGGTGGGCTACACCTTC. The chain links TRBV7-9 to TRBJ1-2; D perhaps matches TRBD1 (6 bases). CDR1 and CDR2 (germline): SEHNR, FQNEAQ (reference sequence). The ends were cut back, 1 base at V and 8 bases at J, with 8 bases in the middle. The CDR3 is 12 amino acids. Using reference TRBV7-9 and TRBJ1-2 for the parts outside the CDR3, the full variable domain is DTGVSQNPRHKITKRGQNVTFRCDPISEHNRLYWYRQTLGQGPEFLTYFQNEAQLEKSRLLSDRFSAERPKGSFSTLEIQRTEQGDSAMYLCASSLEGVGYTFGSGTRLTVV.

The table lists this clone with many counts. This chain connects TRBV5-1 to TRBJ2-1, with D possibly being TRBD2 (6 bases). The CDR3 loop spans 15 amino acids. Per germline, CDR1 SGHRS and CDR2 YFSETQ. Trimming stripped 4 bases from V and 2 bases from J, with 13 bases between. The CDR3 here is CASSPRERTYNEQFF. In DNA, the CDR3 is TGCGCCAGCAGCCCCCGGGAGCGGACCTACAATGAGCAGTTCTTC.

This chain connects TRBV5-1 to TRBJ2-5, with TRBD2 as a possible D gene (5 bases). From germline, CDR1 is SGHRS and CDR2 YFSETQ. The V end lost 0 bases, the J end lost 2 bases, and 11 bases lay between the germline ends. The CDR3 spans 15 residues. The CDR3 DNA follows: TGCGCCAGCAGCTTGGCTCTAGCTGGACAAGAGACCCAGTACTTC. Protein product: CASSLALAGQETQYF.

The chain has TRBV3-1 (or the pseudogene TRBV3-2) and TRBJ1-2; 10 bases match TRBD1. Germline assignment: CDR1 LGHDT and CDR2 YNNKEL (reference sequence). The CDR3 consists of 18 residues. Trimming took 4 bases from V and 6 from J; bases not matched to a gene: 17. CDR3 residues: CASSPSTGGSVGRHGYTF. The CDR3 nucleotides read TGTGCCAGCAGCCCGTCGACAGGGGGCTCGGTCGGGAGGCATGGCTACACCTTC.

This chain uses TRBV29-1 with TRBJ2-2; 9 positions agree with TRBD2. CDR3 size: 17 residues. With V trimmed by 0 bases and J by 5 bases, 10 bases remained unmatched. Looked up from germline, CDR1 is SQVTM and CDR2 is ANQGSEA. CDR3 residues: CSVEDLGGRARTGELFF. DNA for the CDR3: TGCAGCGTTGAAGATCTCGGCGGGAGGGCGAGAACCGGGGAGCTGTTTTTT.

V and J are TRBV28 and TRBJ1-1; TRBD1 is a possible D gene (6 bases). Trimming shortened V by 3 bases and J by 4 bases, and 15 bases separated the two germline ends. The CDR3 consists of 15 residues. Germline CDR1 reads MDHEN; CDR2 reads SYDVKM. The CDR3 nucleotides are TGTGCCAGCAGTTTGGGGGGGGCGATGGGCACTGAAGCTTTCTTT. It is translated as CASSLGGAMGTEAFF.

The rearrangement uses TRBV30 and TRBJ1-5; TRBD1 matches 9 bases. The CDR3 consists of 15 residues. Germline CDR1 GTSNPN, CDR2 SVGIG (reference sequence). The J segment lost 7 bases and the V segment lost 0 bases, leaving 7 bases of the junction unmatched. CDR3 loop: CAWSVGDREGQPQHF. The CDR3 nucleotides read TGTGCCTGGAGTGTGGGGGACAGGGAGGGCCAGCCCCAGCATTTT.

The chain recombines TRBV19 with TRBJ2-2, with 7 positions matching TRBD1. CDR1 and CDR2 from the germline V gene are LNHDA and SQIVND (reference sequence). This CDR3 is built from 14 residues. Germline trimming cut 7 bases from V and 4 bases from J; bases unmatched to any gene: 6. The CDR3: CASKLQGSTGELFF. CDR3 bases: TGTGCCAGTAAGCTACAGGGGTCCACCGGGGAGCTGTTTTTT.

CDR3 DNA sequence: TGCGCCAGCAGCTTGGCCAGCCGTCAGGGGGTCTCTGGAAACACCATATATTTT. Its protein is CASSLASRQGVSGNTIYF. The V call is TRBV5-1, the J call TRBJ1-3; 7 bases match TRBD1. Germline trimming cut 0 bases from V and 0 bases from J; bases unmatched to any gene: 9. Per germline, CDR1 SGHRS and CDR2 YFSETQ. The CDR3 totals 18 residues.

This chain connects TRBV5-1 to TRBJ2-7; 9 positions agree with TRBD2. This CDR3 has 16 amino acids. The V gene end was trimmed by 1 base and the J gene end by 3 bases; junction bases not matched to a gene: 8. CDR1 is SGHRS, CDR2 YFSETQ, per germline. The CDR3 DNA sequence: TGCGCCAGCAGCTTGTTCGCTAGCGGGATCATCTACGAGCAGTACTTC. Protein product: CASSLFASGIIYEQYF.